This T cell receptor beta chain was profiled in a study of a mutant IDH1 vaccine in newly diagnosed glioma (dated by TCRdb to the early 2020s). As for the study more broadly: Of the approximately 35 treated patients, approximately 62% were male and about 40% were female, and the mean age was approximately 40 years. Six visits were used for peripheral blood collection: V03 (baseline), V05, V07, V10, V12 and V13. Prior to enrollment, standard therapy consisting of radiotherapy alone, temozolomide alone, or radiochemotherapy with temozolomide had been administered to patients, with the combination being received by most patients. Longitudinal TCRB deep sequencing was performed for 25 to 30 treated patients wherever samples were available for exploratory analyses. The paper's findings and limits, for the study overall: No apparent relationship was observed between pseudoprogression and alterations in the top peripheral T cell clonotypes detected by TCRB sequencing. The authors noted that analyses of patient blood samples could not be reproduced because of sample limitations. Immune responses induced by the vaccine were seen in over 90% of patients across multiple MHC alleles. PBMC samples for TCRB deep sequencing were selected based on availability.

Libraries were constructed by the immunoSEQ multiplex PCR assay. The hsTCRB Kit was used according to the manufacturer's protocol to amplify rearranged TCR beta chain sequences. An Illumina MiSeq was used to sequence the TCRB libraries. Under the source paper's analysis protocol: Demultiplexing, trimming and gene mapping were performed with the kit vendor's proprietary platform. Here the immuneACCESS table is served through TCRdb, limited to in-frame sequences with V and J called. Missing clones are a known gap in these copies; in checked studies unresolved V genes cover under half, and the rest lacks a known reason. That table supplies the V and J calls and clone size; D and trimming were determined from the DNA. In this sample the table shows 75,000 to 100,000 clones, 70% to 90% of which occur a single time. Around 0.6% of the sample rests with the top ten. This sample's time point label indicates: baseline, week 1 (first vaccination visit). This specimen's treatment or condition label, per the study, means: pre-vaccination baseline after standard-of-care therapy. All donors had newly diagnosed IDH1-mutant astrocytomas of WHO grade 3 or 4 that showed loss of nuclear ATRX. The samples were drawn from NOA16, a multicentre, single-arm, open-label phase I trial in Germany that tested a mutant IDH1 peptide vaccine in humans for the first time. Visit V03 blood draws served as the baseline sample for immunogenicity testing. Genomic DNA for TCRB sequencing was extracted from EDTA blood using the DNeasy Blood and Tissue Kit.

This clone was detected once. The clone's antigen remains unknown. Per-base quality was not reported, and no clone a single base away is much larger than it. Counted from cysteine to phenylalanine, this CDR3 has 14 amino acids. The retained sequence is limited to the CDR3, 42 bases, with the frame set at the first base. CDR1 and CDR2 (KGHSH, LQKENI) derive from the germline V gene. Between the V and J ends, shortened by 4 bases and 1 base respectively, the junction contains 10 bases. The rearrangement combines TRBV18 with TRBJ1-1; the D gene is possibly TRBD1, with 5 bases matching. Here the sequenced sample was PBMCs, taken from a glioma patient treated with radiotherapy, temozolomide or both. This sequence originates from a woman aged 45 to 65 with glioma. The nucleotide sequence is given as TGTGCCAGCTCACAGGGACCGGGGAACACTGAAGCTTTCTTT. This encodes CASSQGPGNTEAFF.